This record concerns one T cell receptor beta chain sequence. The antigen remains undetermined. Researchers reported that TCR beta cDNA libraries carried unique molecular identifiers. TCRdb independently ran MiXCR on the PCR reads; one entry per CDR3 protein. This sample has approximately 730,000 distinct CDR3 sequences, with less than 35% found just once. This entry is derived from a study of post-analysis software for immune sequencing data. Regarding the study as a whole: In patients, TRBV5-6, TRBV5-1 and TRBV20-1 belonged to four or five TRBV segments found more frequently than in controls. Samples from a shared batch, those prepared together, strongly co-clustered by F measure. When compared against controls, multiple sclerosis patients showed significantly lower normalized Chao1 diversity.

There are 12 residues in the CDR3. Germline V lookup: CDR1 MDHEN, CDR2 SYDVKM. Trimming pared 5 bases from V and 2 bases from J, leaving 7 bases between. Sequenced material: blood. V usage is TRBV28 and J usage is TRBJ2-7; D is unclear. This TCR derives from a girl aged 10-17 years with multiple sclerosis. The CDR3 region is CASSGNPYEQYF. The CDR3 DNA follows: TGTGCCAGCAGTGGGAACCCCTACGAGCAGTACTTC.